This is a list of T cell receptor beta chains from one sample in a study of shared clonotypes between healthy human individuals. The data were produced by immunoSEQ multiplex PCR, yet TCRdb's version contains in-frame clones alone and is incomplete. The sample has approximately 2,000,000 clones; 85% to 95% are singletons. Material for sequencing was naive CD4+ T cells from PBMCs. These receptors all stem from a man in his late teens or twenties in good health. Some clones in this sample may be carry-over from other donors' samples. Each CDR3 is given with its conserved first and last residue. The D gene is left open where the match is weak. A clone size is listed for some rows: how often the clone was seen (once, few, many), or a class if it is expanded.

>11|TRBD1|NA|TRBJ1-1|TRBV30
CAWSVDRGAFF
TGTGCCTGGAGTGTTGACAGGGGCGCTTTCTTT
>13|NA|NA|TRBJ1-1|TRBV9
CASALSHSTEAFF
TGTGCCAGCGCCCTCTCCCATTCGACTGAAGCTTTCTTT
>10|NA|NA|TRBJ2-1|TRBV20-1
CSGLRDEQFF
TGCAGTGGTCTAAGGGATGAGCAGTTCTTC
>12|TRBD2|NA|TRBJ2-7|TRBV2
CASGTSGYEQYF
TGTGCCAGCGGGACTAGCGGTTACGAGCAGTACTTC
>16|NA|NA|TRBJ1-5|TRBV28
CASSSPGQSPNQPQHF
TGTGCCAGCAGTTCCCCCGGGCAGAGCCCGAATCAGCCCCAGCATTTT
>13|NA|NA|TRBJ2-2|TRBV29-1
CSVEHSNTGELFF
TGCAGCGTTGAACACTCGAACACCGGGGAGCTGTTTTTT
>12|NA|NA|TRBJ2-5|TRBV29-1
CSVEGREETQYF
TGCAGCGTTGAAGGCCGGGAAGAGACCCAGTACTTC
>16|NA|NA|TRBJ2-3|TRBV7-6
CASSLGGPISTDTQYF
TGTGCCAGCAGCTTAGGAGGGCCTATTAGCACAGATACGCAGTATTTT
>11|NA|few|TRBJ1-1|TRBV2
CASSLDSEAFF
TGTGCCAGCAGTCTTGATAGTGAAGCTTTCTTT
>14|TRBD1|NA|TRBJ1-4|TRBV7-9
CASTVTGVREKLFF
TGTGCCAGCACCGTGACAGGGGTACGGGAAAAACTGTTTTTT
>18|NA|NA|TRBJ2-3|TRBV7-8
CASSSNRALLLFTDTQYF
TGTGCCAGCAGCTCGAACAGGGCACTTCTACTATTCACAGATACGCAGTATTTT
>15|TRBD1|NA|TRBJ2-7|TRBV5-6
CASSRGTGGAYEQYF
TGTGCCAGCAGCCGCGGGACAGGGGGGGCCTACGAGCAGTACTTC
>15|NA|NA|TRBJ2-1|TRBV7-2
CASSEIIFRNNEQFF
TGTGCCAGCAGCGAAATCATTTTCCGAAACAATGAGCAGTTCTTC
>13|TRBD1|once|TRBJ1-2|TRBV19
CASSFRGNYGYTF
TGTGCCAGTAGTTTCAGGGGGAACTATGGCTACACCTTC
>19|NA|NA|TRBJ2-7|TRBV28
CASSPHRGNQAAGAYEQYF
TGTGCCAGCAGTCCGCACAGGGGTAACCAAGCCGCGGGGGCCTACGAGCAGTACTTC
>12|NA|NA|TRBJ1-1|TRBV5-1
CASSSEGGEAFF
TGCGCCAGCAGTTCGGAGGGGGGTGAAGCTTTCTTT
>16|TRBD2|NA|TRBJ2-1|TRBV6-1
CASSEESSGLYNEQFF
TGTGCCAGCAGTGAGGAGTCTAGCGGACTCTACAATGAGCAGTTCTTC
>13|NA|NA|TRBJ1-2|TRBV30
CAWSARVNYGYTF
TGTGCCTGGAGTGCCAGGGTTAACTATGGCTACACCTTC
>21|TRBD2|NA|TRBJ2-3|TRBV4-2
CASSPPRTRASLTYNTDTQYF
TGTGCCAGCAGCCCCCCCAGGACTAGAGCCTCTTTAACCTACAACACAGATACGCAGTATTTT
>14|TRBD2|NA|TRBJ2-1|TRBV6-1
CATVPSGSYNEQFF
TGTGCCACCGTACCTAGCGGGAGTTATAATGAGCAGTTCTTC
>14|NA|NA|TRBJ2-2|TRBV5-1
CASSLGSGSGELFF
TGCGCCAGCAGCTTGGGGTCAGGGAGCGGGGAGCTGTTTTTT
>12|NA|NA|TRBJ1-5|TRBV28
CASSPLLRPQHF
TGTGCCAGCAGTCCCCTACTTCGGCCCCAGCATTTT